This T cell receptor beta chain derives from a study of shared clonotypes between healthy human individuals. Everyone who donated was a Caucasian adult who lived in Nashville, Tennessee. The table lists this clone with a few counts. Its antigen remains unknown. The junction departs from the called germline gene at one end, perhaps through a read error. Every subset had its genomic DNA shared out evenly among several immunoSEQ plates. Libraries were prepared by immunoSEQ multiplex PCR; TCRdb keeps only in-frame clonotypes and omits some of them. The profile shows roughly 95,000 clones, less than 50% of them singletons. Study findings and constraints: Tissue TCR repertoires likely differ from these blood-only repertoires.

The sequencing input was PBMCs. The TCR originated in a woman aged 40 to 50 in good health. Some clones in this sample may be carry-over from other donors' samples.

The CDR3 nucleotides read TGTGCCAGCTCACCAACGGCGAACGCTGAAGCTTTCTTT. It yields the protein CASSPTANAEAFF. The rearrangement joins TRBV18 to TRBJ1-1; D is unclear. CDR1 and CDR2 (germline): KGHSH, LQKENI. The CDR3 has 13 residues.